A selection of T cell receptor beta chains follows, all from one sample in a study of identical twins. TCRdb reprocessed the 5' RACE reads with MiXCR, giving one entry per CDR3 protein. The table records around 300,000 distinct CDR3 sequences, about 8% of them present only once. These data were also reused for a study on yellow fever vaccine responses in identical twins.

Sequenced material: memory (CD45RO+) T cells sorted from blood. Source of these receptors: a woman in her late teens or twenties in good health. CDR3s include the opening cysteine and the closing phenylalanine or tryptophan. Each record gives: J gene, V gene, CDR3 protein.

TRBJ2-1,TRBV29-1,CSVGGSGGGTSEQFF
TRBJ1-5,TRBV6-6,CATSDRGNQPQHF
TRBJ1-6,TRBV5-1,CASSLAERSPLHF
TRBJ2-2,TRBV10-3,CAISDKTSNTGELFF
TRBJ2-5,TRBV19,CASSMSLYSTGGETQYF
TRBJ1-4,TRBV5-5,CASSPKTGRLFF
TRBJ2-1,TRBV6-5,CASSYSARLERYNEQFF
TRBJ1-4,TRBV29-1,CSVGSLGSGNEKLFF
TRBJ2-7,TRBV11-2,CASSFDRGYEQYF
TRBJ2-1,TRBV10-3,CAISVLGLAGTEQFF
TRBJ2-1,TRBV20-1,CSARDMASGYNEQFF
TRBJ1-5,TRBV5-5,CASSLEAGINSNQPQHF